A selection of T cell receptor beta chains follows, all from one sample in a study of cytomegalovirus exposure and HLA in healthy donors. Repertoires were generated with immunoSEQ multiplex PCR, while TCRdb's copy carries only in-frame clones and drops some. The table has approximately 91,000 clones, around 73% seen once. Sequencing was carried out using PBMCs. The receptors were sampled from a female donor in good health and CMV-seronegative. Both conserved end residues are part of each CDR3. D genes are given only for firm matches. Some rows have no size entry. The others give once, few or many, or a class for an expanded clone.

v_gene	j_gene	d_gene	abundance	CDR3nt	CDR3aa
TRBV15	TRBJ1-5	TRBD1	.	TGTGCCACCAGCAGAGCCCCTCTACGGACAGGGGGTCAGCCCCAGCATTTT	CATSRAPLRTGGQPQHF
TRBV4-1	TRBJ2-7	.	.	TGCGCCAGCAGCCAAGAGCCCTACAGGAGCTACTCCTACGAGCAGTACTTC	CASSQEPYRSYSYEQYF
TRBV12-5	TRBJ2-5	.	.	TGTGCTAGTGGTTTGAGGTCCGACAGCTCCATCATTGAGACCCAGTACTTC	CASGLRSDSSIIETQYF
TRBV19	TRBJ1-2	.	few	TGTGCCAGTAGTCTCTCCCTCAGGGGTGCTGGCTACACCTTC	CASSLSLRGAGYTF
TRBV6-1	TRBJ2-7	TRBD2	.	TGTGCCAGCAGTGAATTTGGAGTAGCGGGAGCCGGCCACTTC	CASSEFGVAGAGHF
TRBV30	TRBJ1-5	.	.	TGTGCCTGGAGTGTCAGGGCCGTTCAGCCCCAGCATTTT	CAWSVRAVQPQHF
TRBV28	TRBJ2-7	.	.	TGTGCCACCGAGGGGCGGGACCTTGGCTACGAGCAGTACTTC	CATEGRDLGYEQYF
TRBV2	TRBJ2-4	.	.	TGTGCCAGCAGTGAGATGCAGGCCAAAAACATTCAGTACTTC	CASSEMQAKNIQYF
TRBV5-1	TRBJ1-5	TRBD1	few	TGCGCCAGCAGCGCCGGGACAGGGGGTCAGCCCCAGCATTTT	CASSAGTGGQPQHF
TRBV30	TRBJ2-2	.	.	TGTGCCGGGAGTCAGGGAGGACTGAGGAACACCGGGGAGCTGTTTTTT	CAGSQGGLRNTGELFF
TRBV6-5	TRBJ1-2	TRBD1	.	TGTGCCACCCGAACAGGGGATCGGCCTAACTATGGCTACACCTTC	CATRTGDRPNYGYTF
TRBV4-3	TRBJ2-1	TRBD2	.	TGCGCCAGCAGCAATCCGGGACTAGCGACAAATGAGCAGTTCTTC	CASSNPGLATNEQFF
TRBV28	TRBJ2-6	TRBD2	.	TGTGCCAGCAGTCCCCAAGCGGGATCCTCTGGGGCCAACGTCCTGACTTTC	CASSPQAGSSGANVLTF
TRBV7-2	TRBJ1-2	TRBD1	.	TGTGCCAGCAGCTTAGCGGGACAGGGGGATTATGGCTACACCTTC	CASSLAGQGDYGYTF
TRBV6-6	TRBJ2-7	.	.	TGTGCCAGCAGTTACTCGACGACAGTGGCCTACGAGCAGTACTTC	CASSYSTTVAYEQYF
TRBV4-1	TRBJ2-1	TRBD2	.	TGCGCCAGCAGCCCCTCCCTAGCGGGATACTACAATGAGCAGTTCTTC	CASSPSLAGYYNEQFF
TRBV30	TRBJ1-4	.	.	TGTGCCTGGAGTGTACCAGGTTTTCGAGAAAAACTGTTTTTT	CAWSVPGFREKLFF
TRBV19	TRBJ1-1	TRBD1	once	TGTGCCAGTAGTATAATGGGGGGACAGAACGAAGCTTTCTTT	CASSIMGGQNEAFF
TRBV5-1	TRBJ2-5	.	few	TGCGCCAGCAGCTTGTACGGGAGCGGGGAGACCCAGTACTTC	CASSLYGSGETQYF
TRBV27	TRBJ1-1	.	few	TGTGCCAGCAGTTCCCCGGGAAGTGGCGCTGAAGCTTTCTTT	CASSSPGSGAEAFF